This T cell receptor beta chain appears in the sequencing data of a study of blood T cells in healthy people across ages. Overall study results and limits: A greater number of naive CD4+ cells and higher diversity distinguished long-lived donors from aged donors. A strong correlation was seen between TCR beta diversity and naive T cell percentage. Researchers judged that diversity estimates from one million T cells fell short of true values. As age increased, TCR beta diversity per million T cells fell in a roughly linear fashion.

This clonotype occurred a few times. Its antigen is unidentified. The germline gives CDR1 LGHNA, CDR2 YNFKEQ. The CDR3 is 17 residues long. V trimming: 0 bases; J trimming: 2 bases; junction bases outside the gene matches: 10. A second PCR of about 7 to 12 cycles used a sample-barcoded 5' primer and a J-beta primer mix. TCRdb recomputed calls from the 5' RACE reads with MiXCR, one row per CDR3 protein. The sample has about 1,400,000 distinct CDR3 sequences; approximately 59% are singletons. V gene TRBV4-2 combines with J gene TRBJ2-7, with 7 bases aligning to TRBD1. This TCR was recovered from a man younger than 30 in good health. Sequencing was performed on blood. The CDR3 coding sequence is TGTGCCAGCAGCCAAGAGGATCCGAGGACAGGAACCTACGAGCAGTACTTC. It codes for CASSQEDPRTGTYEQYF.